The clone carrying this T cell receptor beta chain appeared a few times. The V gene lost 5 bases and the J gene lost 4 bases, with 11 bases spanning the gap. In germline, CDR1 is SQVTM, CDR2 ANQGSEA. The CDR3 contains 12 residues. cDNA came from roughly 0.53 to 1 ug RNA primed by random hexamers. TCRdb ran MiXCR on the immunoSEQ multiplex PCR reads and lists one entry per CDR3 protein. The sample includes 300,000 or so distinct CDR3 sequences, roughly nine tenths of them seen just once. This sample is part of a study of CD8 T cells in Susac syndrome. Sequencing used CD4+ T cells from PBMCs. This rearrangement joins TRBV29-1 to TRBJ2-5, with D possibly being TRBD2 (5 bases). The sequence was collected from a human donor with multiple sclerosis. The CDR3 reads CSVSPGGETQYF. The CDR3 DNA sequence: TGCAGCGTTTCCCCAGGAGGAGAGACCCAGTACTTC.